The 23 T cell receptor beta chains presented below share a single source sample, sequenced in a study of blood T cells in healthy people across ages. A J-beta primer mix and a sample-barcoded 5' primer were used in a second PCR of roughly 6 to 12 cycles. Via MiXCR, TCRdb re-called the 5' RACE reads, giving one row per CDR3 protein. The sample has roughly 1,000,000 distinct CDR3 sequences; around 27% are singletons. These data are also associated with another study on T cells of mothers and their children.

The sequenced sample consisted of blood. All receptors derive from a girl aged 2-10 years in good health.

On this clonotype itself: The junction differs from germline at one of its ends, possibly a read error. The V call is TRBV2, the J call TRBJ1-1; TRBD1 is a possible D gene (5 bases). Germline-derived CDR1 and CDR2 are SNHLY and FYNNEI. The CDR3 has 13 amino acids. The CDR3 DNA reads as TGTGCCAGCAGGACAGCTTTGAACACCGAAGCTTTCTTT. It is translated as CASRTALNTEAFF.

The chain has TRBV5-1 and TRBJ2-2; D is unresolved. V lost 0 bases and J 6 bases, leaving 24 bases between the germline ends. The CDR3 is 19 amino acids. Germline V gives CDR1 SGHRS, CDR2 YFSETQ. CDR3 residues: CASSLGGLGTVGKAGELFF. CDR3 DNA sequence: TGCGCCAGCAGCTTGGGAGGTCTCGGCACGGTCGGTAAGGCCGGGGAGCTGTTTTTT.

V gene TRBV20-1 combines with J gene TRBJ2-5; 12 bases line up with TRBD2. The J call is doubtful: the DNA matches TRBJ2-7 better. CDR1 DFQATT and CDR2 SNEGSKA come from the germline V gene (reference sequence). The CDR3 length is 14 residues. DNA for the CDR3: TGCAGTGCTAGAGGGACTAGCGGGACCCACGAGCAGTACTTC. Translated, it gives CSARGTSGTHEQYF.

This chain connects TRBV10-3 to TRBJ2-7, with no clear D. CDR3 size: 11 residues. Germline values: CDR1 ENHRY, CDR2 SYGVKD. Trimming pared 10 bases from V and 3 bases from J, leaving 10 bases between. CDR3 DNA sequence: TGTGCCACCTGGTCAAGCTACGAGCAGTACTTC. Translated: CATWSSYEQYF.

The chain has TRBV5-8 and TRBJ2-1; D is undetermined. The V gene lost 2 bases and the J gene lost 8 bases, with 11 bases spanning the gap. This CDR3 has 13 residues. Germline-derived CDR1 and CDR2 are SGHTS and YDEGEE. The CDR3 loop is CASSFKESDEQFF. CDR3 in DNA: TGTGCCAGCAGCTTCAAGGAGTCCGATGAGCAGTTCTTC.

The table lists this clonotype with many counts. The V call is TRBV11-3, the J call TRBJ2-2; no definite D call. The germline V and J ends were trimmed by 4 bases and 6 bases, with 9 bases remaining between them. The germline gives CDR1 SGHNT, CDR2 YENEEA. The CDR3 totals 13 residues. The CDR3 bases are TGTGCCAGCAGCTCTGGAGTGGCCGGGGAGCTGTTTTTT. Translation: CASSSGVAGELFF.

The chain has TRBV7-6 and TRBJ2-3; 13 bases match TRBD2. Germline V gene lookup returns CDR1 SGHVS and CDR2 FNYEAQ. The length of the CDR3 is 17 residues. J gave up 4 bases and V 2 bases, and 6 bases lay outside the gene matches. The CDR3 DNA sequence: TGTGCCAGCAGCTTACCGCGGACTAGCGGGAGCGCAGATACGCAGTATTTT. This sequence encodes CASSLPRTSGSADTQYF.

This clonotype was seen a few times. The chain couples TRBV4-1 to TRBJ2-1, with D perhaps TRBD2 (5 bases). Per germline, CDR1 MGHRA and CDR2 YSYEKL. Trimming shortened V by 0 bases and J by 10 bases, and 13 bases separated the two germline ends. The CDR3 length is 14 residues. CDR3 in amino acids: CASSQELRVHEQFF. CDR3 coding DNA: TGCGCCAGCAGCCAAGAATTGAGGGTCCACGAGCAGTTCTTC.

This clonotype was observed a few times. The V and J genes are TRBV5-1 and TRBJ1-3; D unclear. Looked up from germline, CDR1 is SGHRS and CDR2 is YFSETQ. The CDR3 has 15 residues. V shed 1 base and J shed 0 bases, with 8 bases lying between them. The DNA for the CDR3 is TGCGCCAGCAGCTTGATCGGCAACTCTGGAAACACCATATATTTT. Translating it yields CASSLIGNSGNTIYF.

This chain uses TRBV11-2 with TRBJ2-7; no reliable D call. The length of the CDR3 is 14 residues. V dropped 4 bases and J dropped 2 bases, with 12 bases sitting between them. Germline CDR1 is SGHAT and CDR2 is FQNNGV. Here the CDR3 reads CASSSTTQPYEQYF. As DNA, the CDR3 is TGTGCCAGCAGCTCCACGACTCAACCCTACGAGCAGTACTTC.

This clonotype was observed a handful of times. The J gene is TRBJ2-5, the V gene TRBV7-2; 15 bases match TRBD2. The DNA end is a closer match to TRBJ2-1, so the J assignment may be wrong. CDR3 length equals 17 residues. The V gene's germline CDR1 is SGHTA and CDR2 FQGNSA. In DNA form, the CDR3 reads TGTGCCAGCAGCCCCAGCAGGACGGGACTAGCGGGAGGTGAGCAGTTCTTC. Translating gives CASSPSRTGLAGGEQFF.

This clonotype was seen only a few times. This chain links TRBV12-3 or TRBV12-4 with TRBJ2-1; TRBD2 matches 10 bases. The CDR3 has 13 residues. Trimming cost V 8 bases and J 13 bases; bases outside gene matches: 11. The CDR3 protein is CASGPTQLAGQFF. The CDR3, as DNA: TGTGCCAGCGGCCCCACCCAACTAGCGGGACAGTTCTTC.

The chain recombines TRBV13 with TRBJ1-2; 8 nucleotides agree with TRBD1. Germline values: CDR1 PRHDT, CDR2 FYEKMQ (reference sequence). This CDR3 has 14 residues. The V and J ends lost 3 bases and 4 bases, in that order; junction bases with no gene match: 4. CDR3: CASSFQTGAYGYTF. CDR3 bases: TGTGCCAGCAGCTTTCAGACAGGGGCCTATGGCTACACCTTC.

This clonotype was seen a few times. CDR3 residues: CSVRRGLEGYTF. CDR3 coding DNA: TGCAGCGTCCGACGGGGCCTTGAGGGCTACACCTTC. This chain uses TRBV29-1 with TRBJ1-2; weak D call: TRBD1 (5 bases). There are 12 residues in the CDR3. Trimming took off 6 bases at V and 8 bases at J, with 16 bases between the two ends. From germline, CDR1 is SQVTM and CDR2 ANQGSEA.

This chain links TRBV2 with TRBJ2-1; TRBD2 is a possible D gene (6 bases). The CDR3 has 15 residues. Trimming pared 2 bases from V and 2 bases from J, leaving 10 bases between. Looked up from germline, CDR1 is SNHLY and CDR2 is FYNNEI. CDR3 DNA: TGTGCCAGCAGTGAAACGGGAGTTACCTACAATGAGCAGTTCTTC. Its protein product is CASSETGVTYNEQFF.

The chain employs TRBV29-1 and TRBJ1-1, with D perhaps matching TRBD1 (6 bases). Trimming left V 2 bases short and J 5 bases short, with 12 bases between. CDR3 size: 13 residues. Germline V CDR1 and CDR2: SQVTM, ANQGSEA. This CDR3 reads CSVEPQGKTEAFF. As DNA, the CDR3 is TGCAGCGTTGAACCACAGGGTAAGACTGAAGCTTTCTTT.

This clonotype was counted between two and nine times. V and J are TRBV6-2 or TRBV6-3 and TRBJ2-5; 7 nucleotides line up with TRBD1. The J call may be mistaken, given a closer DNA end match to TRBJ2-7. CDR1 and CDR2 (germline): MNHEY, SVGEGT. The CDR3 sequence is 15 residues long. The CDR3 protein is CASNTRGRVTYEQYF. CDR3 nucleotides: TGTGCCAGCAACACGAGGGGGCGAGTCACCTACGAGCAGTACTTC.

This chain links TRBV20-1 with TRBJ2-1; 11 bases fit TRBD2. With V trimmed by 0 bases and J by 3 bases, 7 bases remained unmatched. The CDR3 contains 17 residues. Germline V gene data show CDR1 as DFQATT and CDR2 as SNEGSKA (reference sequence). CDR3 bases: TGCAGTGCTAGAGATGCGACTAGCGGGAACCACTACAATGAGCAGTTCTTC. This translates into CSARDATSGNHYNEQFF.

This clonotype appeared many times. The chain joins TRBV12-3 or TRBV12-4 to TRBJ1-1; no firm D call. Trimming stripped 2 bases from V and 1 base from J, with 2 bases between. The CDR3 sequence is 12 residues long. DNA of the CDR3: TGTGCCAGCAGTTTAAGGAACACTGAAGCTTTCTTT. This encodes CASSLRNTEAFF.

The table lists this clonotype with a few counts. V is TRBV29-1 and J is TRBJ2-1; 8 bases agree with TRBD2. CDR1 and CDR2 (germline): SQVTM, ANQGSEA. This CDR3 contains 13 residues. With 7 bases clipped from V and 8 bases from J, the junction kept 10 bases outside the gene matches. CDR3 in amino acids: CSATGTSGYEQFF. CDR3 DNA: TGCAGCGCCACCGGGACTAGTGGGTATGAGCAGTTCTTC.

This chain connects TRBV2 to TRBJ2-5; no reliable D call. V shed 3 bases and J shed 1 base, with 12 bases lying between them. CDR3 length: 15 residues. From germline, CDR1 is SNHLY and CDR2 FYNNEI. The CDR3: CASSEDGGSQETQYF. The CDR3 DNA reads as TGTGCCAGCAGTGAGGACGGTGGATCCCAAGAGACCCAGTACTTC.

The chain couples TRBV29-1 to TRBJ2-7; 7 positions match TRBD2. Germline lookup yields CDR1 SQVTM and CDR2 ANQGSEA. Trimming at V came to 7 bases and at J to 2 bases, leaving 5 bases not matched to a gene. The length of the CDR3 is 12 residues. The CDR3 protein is CSAGRGAYEQYF. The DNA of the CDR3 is TGCAGCGCCGGCCGGGGGGCCTACGAGCAGTACTTC.

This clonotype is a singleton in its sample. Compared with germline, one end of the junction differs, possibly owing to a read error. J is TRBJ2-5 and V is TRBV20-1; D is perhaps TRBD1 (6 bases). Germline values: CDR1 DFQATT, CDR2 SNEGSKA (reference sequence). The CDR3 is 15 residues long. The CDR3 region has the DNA TGCAATGCTCGCAAGACAGGATTGGATGTGGAGACCCAGTACTTC. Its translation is CNARKTGLDVETQYF.